The present T cell receptor (beta chain) was sequenced within a study of OX40 agonist ivuxolimab in advanced cancers. The table lists this clone with a few counts. Some clones are missing from TCRdb's copy, which holds only in-frame ones; the method was immunoSEQ multiplex PCR. The sample consists of around 60,000 clones, 86% of them appearing once. The germline V gene encodes CDR1 SEHNR and CDR2 FQNEAQ (reference sequence). V lost 5 bases and J lost 5, with 15 bases in between. There are 14 residues in the CDR3. No patient had autoimmune disease or received systemic immunosuppression. The sequence was obtained from an adult with an advanced solid tumor such as melanoma, head and neck, liver or kidney cancer. V gene TRBV7-9 combines with J gene TRBJ1-1; TRBD1 is a possible D gene (6 bases). The sample consisted of CD4+ or CD8+ T cells sorted from blood, taken in a trial of the OX40 agonist ivuxolimab. CDR3 DNA: TGTGCCAGCAGCCTCAGGCAGGGGATTACTGAAGCTTTCTTT. It translates to CASSLRQGITEAFF.